The next 15 T cell receptor beta chains were all read from a single sample in a study of cytomegalovirus exposure and HLA in healthy donors (dated by TCRdb to about 2017). The library relied on the immunoSEQ multiplex PCR assay. The multiplex PCR relied on a mix of 60 forward primers for TCR Vbeta segments and 13 reverse primers for TCR Jbeta segments. TCRdb holds this immuneACCESS table with in-frame rearrangements only. Some clones are missing; in checked studies, unresolved V genes explain under half, and the rest has no known cause. In this sample the table shows 65,000 to 95,000 clones, approximately 79% of which occur a single time. The ten largest clones take up around 15% of the sample. The sequenced sample consisted of PBMCs. Receptor source: a human donor in good health.

The chain combines TRBV7-6 with TRBJ2-4; TRBD2 aligns across 9 bases. Germline V gives CDR1 SGHVS, CDR2 FNYEAQ. The V segment lost 3 bases and the J segment 4 bases; nucleotides outside the gene matches: 7. The length of the CDR3 is 16 residues. CDR3 sequence reads: CASSLAPSGEKNIQYF. CDR3 in DNA: TGTGCCAGCAGCTTGGCTCCTAGCGGGGAGAAAAACATTCAGTACTTC.

The chain links TRBV7-2 to TRBJ2-7; the match to TRBD2 covers 14 bases. V was pared by 3 bases and J by 0 bases, with 7 bases of the junction left unmatched. The CDR3 is made up of 18 amino acids. The germline CDR1 and CDR2 sequences are SGHTA and FQGNSA. The CDR3 nucleotides read TGTGCCAGCAGCTTCCGGACTAGCGGGGGGTTAAGCTCCTACGAGCAGTACTTC. This gives the protein CASSFRTSGGLSSYEQYF.

In its sample, this clone was seen once. The rearrangement joins TRBV19 to TRBJ2-3, with D maybe TRBD2 (5 bases). This CDR3 is built from 16 residues. Trimming removed 5 bases from V and 2 bases from J, with 17 bases in between. In germline, CDR1 is LNHDA, CDR2 SQIVND (reference sequence). The CDR3 loop is CASSLTRRGFTDTQYF. DNA for the CDR3: TGTGCCAGTAGTTTAACGCGACGGGGTTTCACAGATACGCAGTATTTT.

Concerning this clone itself: Because the CDR3's place on the DNA is in doubt, the DNA is left out and the CDR3 is given as listed by TCRdb. This rearrangement joins TRBV7-9 to TRBJ1-2; TRBD1 is the table's D call and was not checked against the DNA. The CDR3 is 12 residues long, ends included. CDR1 and CDR2 (germline): SEHNR, FQNEAQ (reference sequence). Here the CDR3 reads CSSSLMTYFCTF.

The chain is built from TRBV19 and TRBJ2-6, with no clear D. Deletions cut 3 bases from V and 1 base from J, with 7 bases between. The germline V gene encodes CDR1 LNHDA and CDR2 SQIVND (reference sequence). The CDR3 totals 15 residues. The CDR3: CASSISGSGANVLTF. CDR3 sequence (DNA): TGTGCCAGTAGTATCTCAGGTTCTGGGGCCAACGTCCTGACTTTC.

The CDR3 nucleotides are TGCGCCAGCAGCCAACGGGAGGTTGGAAGCAATCAGCCCCAGCATTTT. Translation: CASSQREVGSNQPQHF. This chain connects TRBV4-1 to TRBJ1-5; D uncertain. The germline CDR1 and CDR2 sequences are MGHRA and YSYEKL. The germline V and J ends were trimmed by 2 bases and 1 base, with 12 bases remaining between them. This CDR3 has 16 residues.

V and J are TRBV2 and TRBJ2-2; 8 nucleotides match TRBD2. The CDR3 runs to 16 residues. CDR1 is SNHLY, CDR2 FYNNEI, per germline. Losses at the gene ends were 4 bases for V and 1 base for J; bases not matched to a gene: 5. Here the CDR3 reads CASSVERGRNTGELFF. The CDR3 DNA is TGTGCCAGCAGTGTAGAGCGGGGGAGGAACACCGGGGAGCTGTTTTTT.

V gene TRBV13 combines with J gene TRBJ1-2; 9 nucleotides align to TRBD1. The trim removed 5 bases at V and 2 bases at J, leaving 6 bases unmatched. The CDR3 consists of 15 residues. Germline CDR1 reads PRHDT; CDR2 reads FYEKMQ (reference sequence). CDR3 nucleotides: TGTGCCAGCAGCCCCGGGACAGGGAGAAACTATGGCTACACCTTC. This sequence encodes CASSPGTGRNYGYTF.

The chain carries TRBV4-1 and TRBJ1-5; 10 bases fit TRBD1. J gave up 8 bases and V 4 bases, and 8 bases lay outside the gene matches. The CDR3 length is 15 residues. Germline lookup yields CDR1 MGHRA and CDR2 YSYEKL. The CDR3 DNA reads TGCGCCAGCAGCCGGACAGGGGGAGGTTTAGAGCCCCAGCATTTT. Amino acids: CASSRTGGGLEPQHF.

J is TRBJ1-4 and V is TRBV25-1, with a weak D call TRBD1 (6 bases). The germline V gene has CDR1 MGHDK and CDR2 SYGVNS. Trimming took off 1 base at V and 3 bases at J, with 9 bases between the two ends. The CDR3 is 15 residues long. The CDR3 sequence is CASSEFRGANEKLFF. The CDR3 region has the DNA TGTGCCAGCAGTGAATTCAGGGGAGCTAATGAAAAACTGTTTTTT.

This chain uses TRBV5-1 with TRBJ2-1, with 14 bases matching TRBD2. The CDR3 loop spans 18 amino acids. CDR1 is SGHRS, CDR2 YFSETQ, per germline. Trimming at V came to 4 bases and at J to 0 bases, leaving 6 bases not matched to a gene. The CDR3 DNA is TGCGCCAGCAGCCATGGACTAGCGGGGGGTAGCTCCTACAATGAGCAGTTCTTC. It translates to CASSHGLAGGSSYNEQFF.

The chain links TRBV19 to TRBJ1-1, with TRBD1 matching over 8 bases. Germline values: CDR1 LNHDA, CDR2 SQIVND (reference sequence). V was clipped by 4 bases and J by 5 bases; unmatched bases: 6. The CDR3 totals 14 residues. CDR3 sequence: CASSTLTGVTEAFF. As DNA, the CDR3 is TGTGCCAGTAGTACCTTGACAGGGGTAACTGAAGCTTTCTTT.

The chain couples TRBV5-8 to TRBJ1-4, with a tentative D call TRBD1 (6 bases). Trimming shortened V by 4 bases and J by 3 bases, and 13 bases separated the two germline ends. The CDR3 is 15 amino acids. CDR1 SGHTS and CDR2 YDEGEE come from the germline V gene. The CDR3 protein is CASSQRGASNEKLFF. DNA of the CDR3: TGTGCCAGCAGCCAGCGGGGGGCGTCTAATGAAAAACTGTTTTTT.

V gene TRBV5-1 combines with J gene TRBJ1-1; 8 bases line up with TRBD1. This CDR3 has 15 residues. After removal of 6 bases from V and 1 base from J, the junction contained 8 bases not matched to a gene. Germline CDR1 is SGHRS and CDR2 is YFSETQ. The CDR3 coding sequence is TGCGCCAGCAACCCAGGACAGGGTTCGAACACTGAAGCTTTCTTT. It translates to CASNPGQGSNTEAFF.

This clone was seen only once. The chain recombines TRBV2 with TRBJ2-1; the match to TRBD2 covers 12 bases. Germline assignment: CDR1 SNHLY and CDR2 FYNNEI. This CDR3 has 16 amino acids. The CDR3 loop reads CGIVWASGGEVNEQFF. The CDR3 bases are TGTGGGATAGTATGGGCTAGCGGGGGGGAGGTAAATGAGCAGTTCTTC.